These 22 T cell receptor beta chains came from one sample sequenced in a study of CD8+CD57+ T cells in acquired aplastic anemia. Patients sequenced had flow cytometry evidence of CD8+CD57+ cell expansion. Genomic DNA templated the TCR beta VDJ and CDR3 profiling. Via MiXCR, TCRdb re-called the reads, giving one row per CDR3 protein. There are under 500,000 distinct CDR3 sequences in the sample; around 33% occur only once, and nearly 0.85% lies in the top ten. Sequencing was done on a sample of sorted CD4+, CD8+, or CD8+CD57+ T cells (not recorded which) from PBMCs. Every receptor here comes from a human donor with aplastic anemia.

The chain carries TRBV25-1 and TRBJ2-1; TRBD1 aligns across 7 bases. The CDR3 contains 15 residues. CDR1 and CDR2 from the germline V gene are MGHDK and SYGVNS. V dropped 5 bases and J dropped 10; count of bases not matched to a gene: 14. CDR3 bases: TGTGCCAGCAGTCCCACGTCGGGTAGGGGGCGGGAGCAGTTCTTC. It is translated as CASSPTSGRGREQFF. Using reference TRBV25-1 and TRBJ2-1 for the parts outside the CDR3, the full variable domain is EADIYQTPRYLVIGTGKKITLECSQTMGHDKMYWYQQDPGMELHLIHYSYGVNSTEKGDLSSESTVSRIRTEHFPLTLESARPSHTSQYLCASSPTSGRGREQFFGPGTRLTVL.

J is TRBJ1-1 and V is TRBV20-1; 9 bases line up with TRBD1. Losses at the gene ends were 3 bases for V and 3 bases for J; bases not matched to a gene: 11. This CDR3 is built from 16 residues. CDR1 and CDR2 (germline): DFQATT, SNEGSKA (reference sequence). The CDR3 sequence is CSARAGTGTLDTEAFF. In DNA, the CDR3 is TGCAGTGCTAGGGCTGGGACAGGGACGTTGGACACTGAAGCTTTCTTT.

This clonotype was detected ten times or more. The CDR3 DNA is TGTGCCAGCACCGGACAGGAACAGGTCGCTGGCTACACCTTC. Translated, it gives CASTGQEQVAGYTF. The chain has TRBV2 and TRBJ1-2; TRBD1 matches 7 bases. The CDR3 contains 14 residues. The germline V gene encodes CDR1 SNHLY and CDR2 FYNNEI. V shed 7 bases and J 7 bases; nucleotides not matched to a gene: 12.

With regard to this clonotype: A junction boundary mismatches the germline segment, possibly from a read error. CDR3 in DNA: TGTGCCAGCGCGGAGAGCTCTGGGGTCAACGTCCTGACTTTC. This sequence encodes CASAESSGVNVLTF. The chain couples TRBV27 to TRBJ2-6; D uncertain. CDR1 and CDR2 from the germline V gene are MNHEY and SMNVEV (reference sequence). The CDR3 loop spans 14 amino acids.

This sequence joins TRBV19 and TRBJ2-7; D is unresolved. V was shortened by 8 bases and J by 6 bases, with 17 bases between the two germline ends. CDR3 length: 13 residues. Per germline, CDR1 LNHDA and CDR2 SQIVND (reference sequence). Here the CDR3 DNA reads TGTGCCAGTGCTCCATCCGTACTACGCGAGCAGTACTTC. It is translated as CASAPSVLREQYF.

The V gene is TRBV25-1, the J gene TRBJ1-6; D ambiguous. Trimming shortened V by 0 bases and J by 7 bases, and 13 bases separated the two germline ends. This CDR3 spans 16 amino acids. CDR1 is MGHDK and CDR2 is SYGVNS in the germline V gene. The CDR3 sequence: CASSEYSGLGNSPLHF. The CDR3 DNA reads TGTGCCAGCAGTGAATATTCAGGCCTTGGGAATTCACCCCTCCACTTT.

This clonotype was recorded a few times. This chain's CDR3 is CASSPRAGTNYGYTF. Here the CDR3 DNA reads TGTGCCAGCAGTCCTCGTGCGGGGACGAACTATGGCTACACCTTC. The genes are TRBV27 and TRBJ1-2; maybe TRBD1 (5 bases). Germline CDR1 is MNHEY and CDR2 is SMNVEV (reference sequence). The CDR3 consists of 15 residues. V lost 5 bases to trimming and J lost 2 bases, with 15 bases between them.

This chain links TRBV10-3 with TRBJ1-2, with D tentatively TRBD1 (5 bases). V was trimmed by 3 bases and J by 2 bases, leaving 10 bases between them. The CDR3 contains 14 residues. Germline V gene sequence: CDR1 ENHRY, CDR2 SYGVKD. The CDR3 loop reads CAISDPGQNYGYTF. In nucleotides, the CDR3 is TGTGCCATCAGTGATCCCGGACAAAACTATGGCTACACCTTC.

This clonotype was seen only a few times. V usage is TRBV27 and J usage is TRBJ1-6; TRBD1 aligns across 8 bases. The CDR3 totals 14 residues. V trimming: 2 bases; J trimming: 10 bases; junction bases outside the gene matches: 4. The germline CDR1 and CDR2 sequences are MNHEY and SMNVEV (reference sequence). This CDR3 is CASSLVQGASPLHF. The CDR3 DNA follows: TGTGCCAGCAGTTTAGTCCAGGGGGCATCACCCCTCCACTTT.

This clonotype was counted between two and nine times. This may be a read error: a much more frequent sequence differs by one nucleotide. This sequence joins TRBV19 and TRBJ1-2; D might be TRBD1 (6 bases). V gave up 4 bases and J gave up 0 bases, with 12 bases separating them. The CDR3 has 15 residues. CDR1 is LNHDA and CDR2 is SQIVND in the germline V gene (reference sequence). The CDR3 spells CASSSVGASNYGYTF. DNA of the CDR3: TGTGCCAGTAGTAGTGTGGGGGCCTCTAACTATGGCTACACCTTC.

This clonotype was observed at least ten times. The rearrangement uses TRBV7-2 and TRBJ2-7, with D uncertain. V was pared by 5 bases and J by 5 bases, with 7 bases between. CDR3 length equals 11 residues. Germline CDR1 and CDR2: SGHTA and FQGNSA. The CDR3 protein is CASSVVDEQYF. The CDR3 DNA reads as TGTGCCAGCAGCGTGGTGGACGAGCAGTACTTC.

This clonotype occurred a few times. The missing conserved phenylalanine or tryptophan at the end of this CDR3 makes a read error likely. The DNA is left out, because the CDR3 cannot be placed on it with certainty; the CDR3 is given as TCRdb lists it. Here the CDR3 reads CASSEYAMFRFVS. This chain links TRBV6-1 with TRBJ1-2. Germline CDR1 MNHNS, CDR2 SASEGT. The CDR3 region is 13 residues in length, termini included.

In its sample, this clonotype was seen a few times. CDR3 protein: CSAGTNIQQFF. In DNA, the CDR3 is TGCAGTGCGGGGACCAACATCCAGCAGTTCTTC. The gene calls are TRBV20-1 and TRBJ2-1; D tentatively reads TRBD1 or TRBD2 (5 bases each). The CDR3 runs 11 residues. Trimming pared 6 bases from V and 11 bases from J, leaving 14 bases between. CDR1 and CDR2 from the germline V gene are DFQATT and SNEGSKA (reference sequence).

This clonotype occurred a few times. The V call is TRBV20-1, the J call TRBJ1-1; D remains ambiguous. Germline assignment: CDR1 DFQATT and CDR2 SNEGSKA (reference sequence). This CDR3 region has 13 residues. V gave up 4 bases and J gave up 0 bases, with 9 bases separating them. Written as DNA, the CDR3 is TGCAGTGCTATAGCGGGTTTGAACACTGAAGCTTTCTTT. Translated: CSAIAGLNTEAFF.

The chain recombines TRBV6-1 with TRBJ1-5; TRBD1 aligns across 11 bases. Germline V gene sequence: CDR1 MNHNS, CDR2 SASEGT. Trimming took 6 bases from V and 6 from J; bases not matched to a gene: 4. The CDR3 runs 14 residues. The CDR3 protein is CASRTGTGGQPQHF. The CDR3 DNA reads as TGTGCCAGCAGAACCGGGACAGGGGGTCAGCCCCAGCATTTT.

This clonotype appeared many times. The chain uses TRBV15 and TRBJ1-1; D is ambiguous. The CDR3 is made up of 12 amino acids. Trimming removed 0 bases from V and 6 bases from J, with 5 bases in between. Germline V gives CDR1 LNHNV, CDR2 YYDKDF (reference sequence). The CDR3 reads CATSRDFAEAFF. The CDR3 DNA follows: TGTGCCACCAGCAGAGATTTCGCTGAAGCTTTCTTT.

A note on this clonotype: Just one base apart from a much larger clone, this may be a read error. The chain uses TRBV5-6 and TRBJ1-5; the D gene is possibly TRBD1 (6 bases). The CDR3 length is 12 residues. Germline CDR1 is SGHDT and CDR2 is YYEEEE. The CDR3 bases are TGTGCCGGCAGCCAACAGGGTCAGCCCCAGCATTTT. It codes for CAGSQQGQPQHF.

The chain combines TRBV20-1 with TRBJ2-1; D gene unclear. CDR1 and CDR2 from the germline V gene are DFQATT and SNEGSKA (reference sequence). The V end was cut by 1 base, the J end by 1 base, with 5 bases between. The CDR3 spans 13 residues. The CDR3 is CSARGGSYNEQFF. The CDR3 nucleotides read TGCAGTGCTAGAGGAGGATCCTACAATGAGCAGTTCTTC.

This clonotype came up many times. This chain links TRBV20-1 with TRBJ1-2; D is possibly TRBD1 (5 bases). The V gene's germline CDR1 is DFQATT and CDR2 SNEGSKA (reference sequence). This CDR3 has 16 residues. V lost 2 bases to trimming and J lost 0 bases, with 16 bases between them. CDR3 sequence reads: CSARRGRVPANYGYTF. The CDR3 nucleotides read TGCAGTGCTAGACGCGGCAGGGTACCAGCTAACTATGGCTACACCTTC.

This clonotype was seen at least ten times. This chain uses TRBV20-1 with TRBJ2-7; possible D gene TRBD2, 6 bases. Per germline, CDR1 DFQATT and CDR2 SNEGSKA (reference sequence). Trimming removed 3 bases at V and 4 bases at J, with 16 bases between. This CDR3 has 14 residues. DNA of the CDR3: TGCAGTGCTAGTCCCCCGGGAGCGAATTACGAGCAGTACTTC. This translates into CSASPPGANYEQYF.

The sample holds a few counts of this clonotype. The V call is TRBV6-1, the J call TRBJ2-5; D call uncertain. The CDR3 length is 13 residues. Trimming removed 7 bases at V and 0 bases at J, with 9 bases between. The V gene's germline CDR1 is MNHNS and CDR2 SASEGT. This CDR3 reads CASKATYQETQYF. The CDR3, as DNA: TGTGCCAGCAAGGCCACGTACCAAGAGACCCAGTACTTC.

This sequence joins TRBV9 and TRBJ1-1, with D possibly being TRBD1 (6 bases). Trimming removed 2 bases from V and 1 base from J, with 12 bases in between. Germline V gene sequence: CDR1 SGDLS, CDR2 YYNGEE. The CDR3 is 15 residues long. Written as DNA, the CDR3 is TGTGCCAGCAGCGTCGGGGGCGCCGGGAACACTGAAGCTTTCTTT. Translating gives CASSVGGAGNTEAFF.